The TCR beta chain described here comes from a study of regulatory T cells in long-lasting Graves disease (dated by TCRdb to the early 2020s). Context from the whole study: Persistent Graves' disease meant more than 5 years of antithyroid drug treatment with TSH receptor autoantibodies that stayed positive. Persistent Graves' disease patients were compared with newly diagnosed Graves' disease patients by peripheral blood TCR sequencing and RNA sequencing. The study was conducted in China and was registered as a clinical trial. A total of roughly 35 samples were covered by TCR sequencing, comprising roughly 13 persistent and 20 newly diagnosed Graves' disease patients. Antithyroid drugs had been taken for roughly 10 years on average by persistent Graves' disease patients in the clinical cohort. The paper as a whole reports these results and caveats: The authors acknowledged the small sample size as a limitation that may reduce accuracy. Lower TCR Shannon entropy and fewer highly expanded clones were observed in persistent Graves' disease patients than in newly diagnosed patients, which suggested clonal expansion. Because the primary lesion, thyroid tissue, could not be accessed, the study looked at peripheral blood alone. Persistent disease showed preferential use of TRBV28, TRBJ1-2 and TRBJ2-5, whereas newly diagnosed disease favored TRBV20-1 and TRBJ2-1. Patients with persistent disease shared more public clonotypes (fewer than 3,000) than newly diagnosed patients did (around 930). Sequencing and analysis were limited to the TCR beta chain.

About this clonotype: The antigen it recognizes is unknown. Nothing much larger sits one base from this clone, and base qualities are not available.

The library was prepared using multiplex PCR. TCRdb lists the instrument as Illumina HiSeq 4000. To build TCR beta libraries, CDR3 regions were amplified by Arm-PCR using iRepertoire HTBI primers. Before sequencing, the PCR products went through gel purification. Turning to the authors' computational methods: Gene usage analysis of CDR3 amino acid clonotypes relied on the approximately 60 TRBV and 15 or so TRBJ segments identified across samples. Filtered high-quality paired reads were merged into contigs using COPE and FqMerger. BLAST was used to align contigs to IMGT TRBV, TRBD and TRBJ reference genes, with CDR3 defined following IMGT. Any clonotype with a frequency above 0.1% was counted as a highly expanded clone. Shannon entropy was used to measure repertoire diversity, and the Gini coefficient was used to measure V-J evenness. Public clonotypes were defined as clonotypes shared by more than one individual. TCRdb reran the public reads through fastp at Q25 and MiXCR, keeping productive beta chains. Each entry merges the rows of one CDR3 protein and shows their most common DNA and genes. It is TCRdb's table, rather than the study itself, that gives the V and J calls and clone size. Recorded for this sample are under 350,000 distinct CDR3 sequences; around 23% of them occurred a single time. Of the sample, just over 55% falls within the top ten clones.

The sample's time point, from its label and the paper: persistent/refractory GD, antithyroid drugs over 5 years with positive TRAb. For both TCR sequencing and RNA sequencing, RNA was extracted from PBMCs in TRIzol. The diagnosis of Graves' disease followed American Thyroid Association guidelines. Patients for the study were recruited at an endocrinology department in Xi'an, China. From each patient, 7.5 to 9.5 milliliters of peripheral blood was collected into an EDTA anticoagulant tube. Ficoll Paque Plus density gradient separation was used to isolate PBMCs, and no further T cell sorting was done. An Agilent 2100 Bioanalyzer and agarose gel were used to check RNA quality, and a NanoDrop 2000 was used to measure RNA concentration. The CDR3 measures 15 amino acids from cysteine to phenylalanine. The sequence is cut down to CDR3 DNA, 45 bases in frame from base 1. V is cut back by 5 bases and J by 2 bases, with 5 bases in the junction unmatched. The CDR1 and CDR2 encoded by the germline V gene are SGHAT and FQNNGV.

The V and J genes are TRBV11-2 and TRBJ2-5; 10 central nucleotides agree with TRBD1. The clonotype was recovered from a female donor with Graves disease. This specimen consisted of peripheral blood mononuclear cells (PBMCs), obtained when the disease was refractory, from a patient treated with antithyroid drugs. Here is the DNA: TGTGCCAGCAGCGACCCGGGACAGGGGCAAGAGACCCAGTACTTC. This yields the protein CASSDPGQGQETQYF.